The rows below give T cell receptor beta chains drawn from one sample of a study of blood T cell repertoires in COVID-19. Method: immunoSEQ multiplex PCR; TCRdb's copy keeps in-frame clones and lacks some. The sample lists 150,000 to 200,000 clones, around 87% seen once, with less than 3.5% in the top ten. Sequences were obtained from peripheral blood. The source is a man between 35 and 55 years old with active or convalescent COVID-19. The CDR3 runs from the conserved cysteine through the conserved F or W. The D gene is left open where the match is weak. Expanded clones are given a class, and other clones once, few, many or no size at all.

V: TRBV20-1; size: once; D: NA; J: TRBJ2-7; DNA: TGCAGTGCTAGCCCCTCGCGCGAGCAGTACTTC; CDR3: CSASPSREQYF
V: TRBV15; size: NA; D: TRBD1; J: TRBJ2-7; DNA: TGTGCCACCAGCCCGGGGACAGGGGAACGCTCCTACGAGCAGTACTTC; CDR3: CATSPGTGERSYEQYF
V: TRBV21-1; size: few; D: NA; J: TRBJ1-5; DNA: TGTGCCAGCAGCAAGAACTCCGGGTCTCTAAGTTATAGCAATCAGCCCCAGCATTTT; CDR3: CASSKNSGSLSYSNQPQHF
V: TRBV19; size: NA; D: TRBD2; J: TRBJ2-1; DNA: TGTGCCAGTAGTATCAGGCGGGACTCCCGGGGGGGACCTGAGCAGTTCTTC; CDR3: CASSIRRDSRGGPEQFF
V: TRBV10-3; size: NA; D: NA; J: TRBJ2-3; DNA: TGTGCCATCAGACAAGGCCGGGACTCAAGCACAGATACGCAGTATTTT; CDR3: CAIRQGRDSSTDTQYF
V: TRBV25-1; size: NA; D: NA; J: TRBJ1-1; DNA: TGTGCCAGCAGTGAGAGCGCGGGGCACACTGAAGCTTTCTTT; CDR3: CASSESAGHTEAFF
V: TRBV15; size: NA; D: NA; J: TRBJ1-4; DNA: TGTGCCACCAGCCCTAGGGCTGTGGGGGGACTGTTTTTT; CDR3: CATSPRAVGGLFF
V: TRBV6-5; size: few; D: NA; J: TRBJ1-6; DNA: TGTGCCAGCAGTCCGGGAGCCTATAATTCACCCCTCCACTTT; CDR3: CASSPGAYNSPLHF
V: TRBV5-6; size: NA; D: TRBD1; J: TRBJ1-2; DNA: TGTGCCAGCAGCTTGGCCGCGAGGGGACAGGGGGTTTATGGCTACACCTTC; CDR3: CASSLAARGQGVYGYTF
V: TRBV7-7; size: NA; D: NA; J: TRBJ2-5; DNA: TGTGCTAGCAGCTTAGGAACGGCGGGTTCCGAGACCCAGTACTTC; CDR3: CASSLGTAGSETQYF
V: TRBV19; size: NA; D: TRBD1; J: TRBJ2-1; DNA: TGTGCCAGTAGTATTAGGGTAGGGGGCGCCTACAATGAGCAGTTCTTC; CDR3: CASSIRVGGAYNEQFF
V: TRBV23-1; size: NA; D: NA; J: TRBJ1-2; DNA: TGCGCCAGCAGTCATAAAAATCTCGCGAGGGGACATTATGGCTACACCTTC; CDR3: CASSHKNLARGHYGYTF
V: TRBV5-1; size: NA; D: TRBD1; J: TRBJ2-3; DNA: TGCGCCAGCAGGGCCCAGGGGGCCTTCACAGATACGCAGTATTTT; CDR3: CASRAQGAFTDTQYF
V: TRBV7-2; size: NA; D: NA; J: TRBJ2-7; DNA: TGTGCCAGCAGCCCCGGGACAACCTTCTCCTACGAGCAGTACTTC; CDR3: CASSPGTTFSYEQYF
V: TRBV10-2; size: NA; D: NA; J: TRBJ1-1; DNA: TGCGCCAGCTCAACGTCGGGGGACACTGAAGCTTTCTTT; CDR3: CASSTSGDTEAFF
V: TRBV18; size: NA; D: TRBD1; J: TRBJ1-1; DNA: TGTGCCAGCTCACCGTCGACAGGGCCCGGAAGGGGCACTGAAGCTTTCTTT; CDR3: CASSPSTGPGRGTEAFF
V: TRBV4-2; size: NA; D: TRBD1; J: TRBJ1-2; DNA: TGTGCCAGCAGCCAAGGTACAACAGGGGGGAACTATGGCTACACCTTC; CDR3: CASSQGTTGGNYGYTF
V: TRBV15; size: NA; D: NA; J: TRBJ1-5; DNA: TGTGCCACCAGCAGAGGCCACAGGGATCAGCCCCAGCATTTT; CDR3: CATSRGHRDQPQHF
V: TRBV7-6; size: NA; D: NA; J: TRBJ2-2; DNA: TGTGCCAGCACCCCAAACTTTGGGGCCCCCGGGGAGCTGTTTTTT; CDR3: CASTPNFGAPGELFF
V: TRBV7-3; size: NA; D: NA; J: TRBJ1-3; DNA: TGTGCCAGCAGCCGGGGCTCTGGAAACACCATATATTTT; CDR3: CASSRGSGNTIYF
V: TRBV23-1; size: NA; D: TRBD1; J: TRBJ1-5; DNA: TGCGCCAGCAGTCAATCGAAGGGGAGACAGGGCCGACTTTATAGCAATCAGCCCCAGCATTTT; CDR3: CASSQSKGRQGRLYSNQPQHF
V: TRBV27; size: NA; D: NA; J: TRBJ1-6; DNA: TGTGCCAGCAGTCCGCTAAATTCACCCCTCCACTTT; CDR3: CASSPLNSPLHF
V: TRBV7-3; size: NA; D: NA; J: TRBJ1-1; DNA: TGTGCCAGCAGCTTAATGGGAGGCCAAGCTTTCTTT; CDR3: CASSLMGGQAFF
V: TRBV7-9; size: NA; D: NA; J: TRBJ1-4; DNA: TGTGCCAGCAGCTTACCGACGGCCGAGGAGGAAAAACTGTTTTTT; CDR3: CASSLPTAEEEKLFF
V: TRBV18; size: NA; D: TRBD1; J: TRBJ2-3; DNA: TGTGCCAGCTCACGGGGACAGTTAGGGACAGATACGCAGTATTTT; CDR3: CASSRGQLGTDTQYF
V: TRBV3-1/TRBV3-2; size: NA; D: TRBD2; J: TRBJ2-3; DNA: TGTGCCAGCAGCCCGACGCATAGCGGGGGAGACACAGATACGCAGTATTTT; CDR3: CASSPTHSGGDTDTQYF
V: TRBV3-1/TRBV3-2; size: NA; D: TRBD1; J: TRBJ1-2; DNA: TGTGCCAGCAGCCAAATGGGGACAGGGGAAGGCTACACCTTC; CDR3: CASSQMGTGEGYTF
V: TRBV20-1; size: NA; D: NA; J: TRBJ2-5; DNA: TGCAGTGCCAGTAGCGGTCCGGAGACCCAGTACTTC; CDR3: CSASSGPETQYF
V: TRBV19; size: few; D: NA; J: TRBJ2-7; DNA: TGTGCCAGTAGTATAAGTCCGGGCTCCTACGAGCAGTACTTC; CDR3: CASSISPGSYEQYF
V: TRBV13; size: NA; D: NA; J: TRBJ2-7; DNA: TGTGCCAGCAGCCCCCGGGGTCGGGGGAGAGCCTACGAGCAGTACTTC; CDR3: CASSPRGRGRAYEQYF
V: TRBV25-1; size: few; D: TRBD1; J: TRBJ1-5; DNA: TGTGCCAGCAGTGAATCCACAGGGGTAGGGCAGCCCCAGCATTTT; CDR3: CASSESTGVGQPQHF